Here is one T cell receptor beta chain with its context. The sample comes from a study of Ad26.COV2.S vaccination and SARS-CoV-2 variants. TCRdb's copy holds only in-frame clones and misses some; the assay was immunoSEQ multiplex PCR. The table lists almost 400,000 clones, roughly 90% of them singletons. The CDR3 runs to 15 residues. With 0 bases clipped from V and 7 bases from J, the junction kept 5 bases outside the gene matches. The germline V gene encodes CDR1 SGHAT and CDR2 FQNNGV. Treatment in this sample: 15 to 20 received Ad26.COV2.S at low or high dose, single or two shots; about 5 received placebo; per-sample allocation not given. Sample collection was performed on day 63 after the first vaccine or placebo injection. Adults aged 18-55 years in Boston included the donor.

The receptor comes from a person aged 18 to 59 who received the Ad26.COV2.S COVID-19 vaccine or a placebo. The sequenced sample was peripheral blood, obtained in a trial of Ad26.COV2.S vaccine versus placebo. This sequence joins TRBV11-2 and TRBJ2-7; 11 bases map to TRBD2. The CDR3 here is CASSLELAGAREQYF. The DNA of the CDR3 is TGTGCCAGCAGCTTAGAACTAGCGGGAGCGCGGGAGCAGTACTTC.